The next 9 T cell receptor beta chains were all read from a single sample in a study of cytomegalovirus exposure and HLA in healthy donors. The primer mix had 60 Vbeta and 13 Jbeta primers. Data came from immunoSEQ multiplex PCR; TCRdb stores just in-frame clones and leaves some out. The profile shows around 98,000 clones, 80% to 90% of them singletons. The sequenced sample consisted of PBMCs. Receptors originate from a middle-aged man in good health and CMV-seronegative.

This clone was counted between two and nine times. This rearrangement joins TRBV7-8 to TRBJ1-6, with D perhaps matching TRBD1 (5 bases). This CDR3 region has 15 residues. V shed 5 bases and J shed 9 bases, with 17 bases lying between them. Looked up from germline, CDR1 is SGHVS and CDR2 is FQNEAQ. The CDR3: CASSAMGLLSSPLHF. The CDR3 DNA follows: TGTGCCAGCAGCGCCATGGGACTCCTTAGTTCACCCCTCCACTTT.

The gene calls are TRBV18 and TRBJ2-1, with 7 bases lining up with TRBD2. The CDR3 has 13 amino acids. Per germline, CDR1 KGHSH and CDR2 LQKENI. The V gene end was trimmed by 4 bases and the J gene end by 10 bases; junction bases not matched to a gene: 7. The CDR3 spells CASSQREHEEQFF. CDR3 nucleotide sequence: TGTGCCAGCTCACAGCGGGAACACGAAGAGCAGTTCTTC.

The V gene is TRBV5-1, the J gene TRBJ2-3, with 7 bases that match TRBD1. Germline V gene data show CDR1 as SGHRS and CDR2 as YFSETQ. The V segment lost 3 bases and the J segment 5 bases; nucleotides outside the gene matches: 12. The CDR3 has 16 amino acids. The CDR3, as DNA: TGCGCCAGCAGCTGGGGGACAGAGACTACTTTAGATACGCAGTATTTT. This sequence encodes CASSWGTETTLDTQYF.

The rearrangement joins TRBV7-2 to TRBJ1-1, with D unclear. In germline, CDR1 is SGHTA, CDR2 FQGNSA. The CDR3 contains 15 residues. V dropped 3 bases and J dropped 1 base, with 12 bases sitting between them. The CDR3 DNA reads TGTGCCAGCAGCTTTCGTCCGAGATCGAACACTGAAGCTTTCTTT. Encoded protein: CASSFRPRSNTEAFF.

The V gene is TRBV7-2, the J gene TRBJ2-3, with 7 bases fitting TRBD1. The CDR3 spans 15 residues. Germline loops: CDR1 SGHTA, CDR2 FQGNSA. V was clipped by 5 bases and J by 3 bases; unmatched bases: 8. CDR3 coding DNA: TGTGCCAGCAGCCTGGCCAGGGGGTTGACAGATACGCAGTATTTT. Translated: CASSLARGLTDTQYF.

This rearrangement joins TRBV5-4 to TRBJ2-3, with D possibly matching TRBD2 (6 bases). V was shortened by 0 bases and J by 8 bases, with 10 bases between the two germline ends. CDR3 length: 13 residues. Germline V gene data show CDR1 as SGHNT and CDR2 as YYREEE (reference sequence). As DNA, the CDR3 is TGTGCCAGCAGCTTGGCCGGGACTTCTACGCAGTATTTT. Translating it yields CASSLAGTSTQYF.

The chain links TRBV29-1 to TRBJ2-7, with D possibly TRBD1 on 6 matching bases. Deletions cut 1 base from V and 3 bases from J, with 10 bases between. The CDR3 loop spans 13 amino acids. CDR1 and CDR2 (germline): SQVTM, ANQGSEA. The CDR3 DNA is TGCAGCGTTGAAGGGGAACAGGGCTACGAGCAGTACTTC. Amino acids: CSVEGEQGYEQYF.

This sequence joins TRBV9 and TRBJ2-6; 11 positions match TRBD1. This CDR3 comprises 20 residues. Losses at the gene ends were 3 bases for V and 4 bases for J; bases not matched to a gene: 15. Germline values: CDR1 SGDLS, CDR2 YYNGEE. CDR3 coding DNA: TGTGCCAGCAGCGCCCCGGGACAGGGGGGGCAAGCCTCGGGGGCCAACGTCCTGACTTTC. It encodes CASSAPGQGGQASGANVLTF.

The V gene is TRBV15, the J gene TRBJ1-4; D call uncertain. Germline CDR1 LNHNV, CDR2 YYDKDF (reference sequence). The CDR3 spans 11 residues. V was clipped by 2 bases and J by 12 bases, with 7 bases between them. Written as DNA, the CDR3 is TGTGCCACCAGCAGAAAATCGGAACTGTTTTTT. The encoded protein is CATSRKSELFF.